These 2 T cell receptor beta chains were sequenced from one sample in a study of blood T cell repertoires in COVID-19. Produced via immunoSEQ multiplex PCR; TCRdb's table is partial and in-frame only. The sample includes tens of thousands of clones, 85% of them seen just once. The specimen was peripheral blood. These receptors came from a woman in her seventies with acute or convalescent COVID-19.

The V call is TRBV7-8, the J call TRBJ1-1, with D tentatively TRBD1 (6 bases). The CDR3 is 16 residues long. Per germline, CDR1 SGHVS and CDR2 FQNEAQ. The germline V and J ends were trimmed by 1 base and 1 base, with 13 bases remaining between them. The CDR3, as DNA: TGTGCCAGCAGCTTAGATAGGCAGGGGCCGAACACTGAAGCTTTCTTT. This translates into CASSLDRQGPNTEAFF.

The chain employs TRBV11-2 and TRBJ2-5; possible D gene TRBD1, 6 bases. The CDR3 has 14 residues. Germline V CDR1 and CDR2: SGHAT, FQNNGV. Deletions cut 3 bases from V and 1 base from J, with 9 bases between. This chain's CDR3 is CASSLQDSQETQYF. The CDR3 DNA reads as TGTGCCAGCAGCTTGCAGGACAGCCAAGAGACCCAGTACTTC.